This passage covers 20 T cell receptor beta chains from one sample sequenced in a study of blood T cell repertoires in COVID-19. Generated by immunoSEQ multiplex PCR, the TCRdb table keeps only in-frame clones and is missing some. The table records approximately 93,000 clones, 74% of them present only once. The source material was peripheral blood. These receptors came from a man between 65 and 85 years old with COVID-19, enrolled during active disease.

The CDR3 region has the DNA TGTGCCAGTAGTATTGGGGTGGGAGAGGTGCGGGCCAATGAGCAGTTCTTC. Translation gives CASSIGVGEVRANEQFF. This chain links TRBV19 with TRBJ2-1, with a possible D match to TRBD2 (5 bases). The CDR3 runs 17 residues. Trimming cost V 3 bases and J 6 bases, with 21 bases left between them. Germline assignment: CDR1 LNHDA and CDR2 SQIVND (reference sequence). Full variable domain (rest looked up from reference TRBV19 and TRBJ2-1): DGGITQSPKYLFRKEGQNVTLSCEQNLNHDAMYWYRQDPGQGLRLIYYSQIVNDFQKGDIAEGYSVSREKKESFPLTVTSAQKNPTAFYLCASSIGVGEVRANEQFFGPGTRLTVL.

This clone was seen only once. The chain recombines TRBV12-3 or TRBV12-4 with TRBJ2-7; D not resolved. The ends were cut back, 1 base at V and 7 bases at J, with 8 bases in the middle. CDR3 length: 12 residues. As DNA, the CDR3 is TGTGCCAGCAGTTTAGGTAGCCGGGAGCAGTACTTC. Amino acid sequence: CASSLGSREQYF.

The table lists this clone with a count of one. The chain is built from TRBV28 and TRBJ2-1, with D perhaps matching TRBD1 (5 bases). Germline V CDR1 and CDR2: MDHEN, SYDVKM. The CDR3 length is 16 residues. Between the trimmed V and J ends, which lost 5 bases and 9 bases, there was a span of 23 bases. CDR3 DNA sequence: TGTGCCAGCAGTGACCCCCAATGGGGCTCCTATAGTGAGCAGTTCTTC. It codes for CASSDPQWGSYSEQFF. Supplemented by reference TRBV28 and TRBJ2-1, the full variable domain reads DVKVTQSSRYLVKRTGEKVFLECVQDMDHENMFWYRQDPGLGLRLIYFSYDVKMKEKGDIPEGYSVSREKKERFSLILESASTNQTSMYLCASSDPQWGSYSEQFFGPGTRLTVL.

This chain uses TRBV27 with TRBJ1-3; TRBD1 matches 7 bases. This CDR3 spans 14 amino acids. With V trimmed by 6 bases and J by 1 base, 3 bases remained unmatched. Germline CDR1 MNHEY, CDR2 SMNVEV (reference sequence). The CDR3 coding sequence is TGTGCCAGCAGAATGACAGGGTCTGGAAACACCATATATTTT. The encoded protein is CASRMTGSGNTIYF.

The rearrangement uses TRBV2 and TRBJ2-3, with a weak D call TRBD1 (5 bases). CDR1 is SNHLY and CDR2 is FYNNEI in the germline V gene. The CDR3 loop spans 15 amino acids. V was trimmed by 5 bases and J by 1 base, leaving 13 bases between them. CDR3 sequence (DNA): TGTGCCAGCAGTCTTTGGGCCAGGGGCACAGATACGCAGTATTTT. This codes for CASSLWARGTDTQYF. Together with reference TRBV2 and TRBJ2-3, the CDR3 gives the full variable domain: EPEVTQTPSHQVTQMGQEVILRCVPISNHLYFYWYRQILGQKVEFLVSFYNNEISEKSEIFDDQFSVERPDGSNFTLKIRSTKLEDSAMYFCASSLWARGTDTQYFGPGTRLTVL.

This chain's CDR3 is CASSLSLAGGLLAKNIQYF. In DNA, the CDR3 is TGTGCCAGCAGTTTAAGCCTAGCGGGAGGGCTTCTAGCCAAAAACATTCAGTACTTC. This rearrangement joins TRBV27 to TRBJ2-4; 12 bases agree with TRBD2. This CDR3 spans 19 amino acids. Germline CDR1 is MNHEY and CDR2 is SMNVEV (reference sequence). Trimming at V came to 2 bases and at J to 0 bases, leaving 8 bases not matched to a gene.

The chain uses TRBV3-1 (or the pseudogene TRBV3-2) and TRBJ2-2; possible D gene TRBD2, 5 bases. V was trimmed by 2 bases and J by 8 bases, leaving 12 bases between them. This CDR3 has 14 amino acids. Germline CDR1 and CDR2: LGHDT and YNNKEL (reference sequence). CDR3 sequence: CASSQRGSAGELFF. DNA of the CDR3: TGTGCCAGCAGCCAACGCGGGTCCGCTGGGGAGCTGTTTTTT.

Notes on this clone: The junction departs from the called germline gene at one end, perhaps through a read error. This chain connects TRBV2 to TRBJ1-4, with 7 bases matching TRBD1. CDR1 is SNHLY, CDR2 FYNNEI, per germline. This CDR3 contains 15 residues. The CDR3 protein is CASSEGGQPNEKLFF. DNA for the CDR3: TGTGCCAGCAGCGAAGGGGGACAGCCTAATGAAAAACTGTTTTTT.

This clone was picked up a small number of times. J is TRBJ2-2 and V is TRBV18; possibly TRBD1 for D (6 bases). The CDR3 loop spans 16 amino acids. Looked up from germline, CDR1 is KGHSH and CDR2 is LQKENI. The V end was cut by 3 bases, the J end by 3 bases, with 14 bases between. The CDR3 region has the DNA TGTGCCAGCTCACCTAATACAGGGATGGACACCGGGGAGCTGTTTTTT. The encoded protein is CASSPNTGMDTGELFF.

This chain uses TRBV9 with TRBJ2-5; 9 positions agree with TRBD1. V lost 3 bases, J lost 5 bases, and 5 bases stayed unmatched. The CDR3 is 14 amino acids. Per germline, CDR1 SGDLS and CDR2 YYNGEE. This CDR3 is CASSGRDRVETQYF. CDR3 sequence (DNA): TGTGCCAGCAGCGGGCGGGACAGGGTGGAGACCCAGTACTTC. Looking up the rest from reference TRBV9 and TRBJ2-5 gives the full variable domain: DSGVTQTPKHLITATGQRVTLRCSPRSGDLSVYWYQQSLDQGLQFLIQYYNGEERAKGNILERFSAQQFPDLHSELNLSSLELGDSALYFCASSGRDRVETQYFGPGTRLLVL.

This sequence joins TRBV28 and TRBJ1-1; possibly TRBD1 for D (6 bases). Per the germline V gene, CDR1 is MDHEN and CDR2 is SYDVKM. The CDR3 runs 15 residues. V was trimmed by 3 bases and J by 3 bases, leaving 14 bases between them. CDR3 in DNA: TGTGCCAGCAGTTTGGTAGCGGGGGCTTACACTGAAGCTTTCTTT. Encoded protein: CASSLVAGAYTEAFF.

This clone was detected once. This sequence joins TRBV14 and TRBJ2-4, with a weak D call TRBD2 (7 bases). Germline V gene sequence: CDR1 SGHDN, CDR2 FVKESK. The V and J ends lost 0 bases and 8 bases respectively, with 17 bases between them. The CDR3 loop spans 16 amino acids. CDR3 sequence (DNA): TGTGCCAGCAGCCAAGATATCGGGGGGCGCACGGACATTCAGTACTTC. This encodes CASSQDIGGRTDIQYF.

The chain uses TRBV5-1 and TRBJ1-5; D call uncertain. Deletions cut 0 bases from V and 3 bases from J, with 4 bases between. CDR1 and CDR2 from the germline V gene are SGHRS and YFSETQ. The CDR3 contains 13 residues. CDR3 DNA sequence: TGCGCCAGCAGCTTGGCCCTCAATCAGCCCCAGCATTTT. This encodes CASSLALNQPQHF.

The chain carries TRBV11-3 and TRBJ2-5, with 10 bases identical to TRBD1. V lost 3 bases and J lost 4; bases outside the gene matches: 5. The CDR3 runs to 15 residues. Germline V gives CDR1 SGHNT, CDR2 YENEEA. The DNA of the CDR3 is TGTGCCAGCAGCTTGGGACAGGGGACCGGAGAGACCCAGTACTTC. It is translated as CASSLGQGTGETQYF.

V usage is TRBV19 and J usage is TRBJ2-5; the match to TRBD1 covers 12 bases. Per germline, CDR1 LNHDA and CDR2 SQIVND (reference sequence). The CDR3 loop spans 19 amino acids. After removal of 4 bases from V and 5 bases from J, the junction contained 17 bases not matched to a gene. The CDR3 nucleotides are TGTGCCAGTAGTAGGATCGGGACAGGGGGCGGTGGGCTTACGGAGACCCAGTACTTC. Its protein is CASSRIGTGGGGLTETQYF.

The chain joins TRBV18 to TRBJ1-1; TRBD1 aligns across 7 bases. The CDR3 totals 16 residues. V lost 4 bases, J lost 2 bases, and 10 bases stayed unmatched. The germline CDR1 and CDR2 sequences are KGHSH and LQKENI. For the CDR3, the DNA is TGTGCCAGCTCACTATCCCGGGACAGAACAAACACTGAAGCTTTCTTT. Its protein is CASSLSRDRTNTEAFF. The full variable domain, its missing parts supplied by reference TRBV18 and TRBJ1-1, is NAGVMQNPRHLVRRRGQEARLRCSPMKGHSHVYWYRQLPEEGLKFMVYLQKENIIDESGMPKERFSAEFPKEGPSILRIQQVVRGDSAAYFCASSLSRDRTNTEAFFGQGTRLTVV.

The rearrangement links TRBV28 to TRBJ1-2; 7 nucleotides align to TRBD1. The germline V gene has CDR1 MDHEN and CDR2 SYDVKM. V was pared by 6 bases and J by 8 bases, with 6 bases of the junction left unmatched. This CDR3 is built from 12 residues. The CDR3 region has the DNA TGTGCCAGCAGGCCGACAGGGACCGGCTACACCTTC. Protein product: CASRPTGTGYTF.

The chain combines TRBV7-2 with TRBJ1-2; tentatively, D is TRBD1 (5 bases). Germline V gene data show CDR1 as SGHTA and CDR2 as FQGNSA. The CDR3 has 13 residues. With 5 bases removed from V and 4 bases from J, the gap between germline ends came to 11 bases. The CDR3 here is CASSPRVSYGYTF. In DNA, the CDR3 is TGTGCCAGCAGCCCCAGGGTGTCCTATGGCTACACCTTC.

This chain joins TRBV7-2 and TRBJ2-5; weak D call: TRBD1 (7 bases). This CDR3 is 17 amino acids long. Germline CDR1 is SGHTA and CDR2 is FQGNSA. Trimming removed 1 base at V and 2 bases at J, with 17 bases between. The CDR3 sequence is CASSLGSGGLRQETQYF. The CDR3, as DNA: TGTGCCAGCAGCTTAGGGTCAGGGGGACTGAGACAAGAGACCCAGTACTTC.

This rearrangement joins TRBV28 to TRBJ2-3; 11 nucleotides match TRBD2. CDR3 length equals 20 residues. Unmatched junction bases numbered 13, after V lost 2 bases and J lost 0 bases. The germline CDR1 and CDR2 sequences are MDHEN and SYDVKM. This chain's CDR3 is CASSLGLAGGPTLSTDTQYF. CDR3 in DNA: TGTGCCAGCAGTTTAGGGCTAGCGGGAGGCCCCACTCTGAGCACAGATACGCAGTATTTT.